Included here is one T cell receptor beta chain sequence, with context. CDR1 is SGHDT and CDR2 is YYEEEE in the germline V gene. The CDR3 extends over 14 amino acids. Deletions cut 4 bases from V and 3 bases from J, with 13 bases between. The sample originates from a study of circulating and synovial CD4+ cells in juvenile arthritis. Patients with active juvenile idiopathic arthritis donated these samples. The assay was immunoSEQ multiplex PCR, and TCRdb's table has in-frame clones only and misses some. The sample has approximately 36,000 clones, around 96% seen once. The chain couples TRBV5-6 to TRBJ1-2, with D maybe TRBD1 (5 bases). The sequencing input was CD4+ T cells from blood. This sequence originates from a human donor with juvenile idiopathic arthritis. DNA of the CDR3: TGTGCCAGCAGCCTAAGACGGGGGGACTATGGCTACACCTTC. Amino acids: CASSLRRGDYGYTF.